The 10 T cell receptor beta chains below were found in one sample sequenced in a study of blood T cell repertoires in COVID-19 (dated by TCRdb to 2020 to 2022). The library was made by the immunoSEQ multiplex PCR assay. In its TCRdb copy, this immuneACCESS table keeps in-frame sequences only and misses some clones. Where compared with another copy, unresolved V genes explain less than half of these, and the others have no known cause. For this sample there are fewer than 110,000 clones; almost 90% appear just once. About 3% of the sample is in the top ten clones. The sample consisted of peripheral blood. The receptors were gathered from a human donor in a cohort sampled during active COVID-19.

This chain links TRBV18 with TRBJ2-5, with D unclear. V lost 3 bases, J lost 5 bases, and 4 bases lay in between. The CDR3 totals 11 residues. The germline gives CDR1 KGHSH, CDR2 LQKENI. CDR3 sequence: CASSPQETQYF. The CDR3 region has the DNA TGTGCCAGCTCACCGCAGGAGACCCAGTACTTC.

This chain links TRBV6-5 with TRBJ1-1; 7 nucleotides agree with TRBD1. The CDR3 runs 13 residues. V lost 6 bases and J lost 6; bases outside the gene matches: 7. Per germline, CDR1 MNHEY and CDR2 SVGAGI. Here the CDR3 reads CASRRQGPPEAFF. In nucleotides, the CDR3 is TGTGCCAGCAGACGACAGGGACCCCCTGAAGCTTTCTTT.

J is TRBJ2-7 and V is TRBV27; maybe TRBD1 (6 bases). CDR3 length equals 13 residues. V was cut by 2 bases and J by 2 bases, with 7 bases left in between. Germline values: CDR1 MNHEY, CDR2 SMNVEV (reference sequence). DNA of the CDR3: TGTGCCAGCAGTTTAACAGGGACCTACGAGCAGTACTTC. Translated: CASSLTGTYEQYF.

The gene calls are TRBV3-1 (or the pseudogene TRBV3-2) and TRBJ2-5, with 12 bases that match TRBD2. This CDR3 has 16 amino acids. Germline V lookup: CDR1 LGHDT, CDR2 YNNKEL (reference sequence). The ends lost 4 bases at V and 7 bases at J; junction bases unmatched: 10. The CDR3: CASSLPLAGGEGTQYF. In DNA, the CDR3 is TGTGCCAGCAGCCTGCCTCTAGCGGGGGGGGAGGGGACCCAGTACTTC.

The rearrangement uses TRBV6-5 and TRBJ1-4; TRBD1 is a possible D gene (5 bases). The V end was cut by 9 bases, the J end by 8 bases, with 22 bases between. CDR3 length: 15 residues. CDR1 MNHEY and CDR2 SVGAGI come from the germline V gene. CDR3 protein: CASQPAGVFGEKLFF. Written as DNA, the CDR3 is TGTGCCAGTCAACCCGCGGGGGTATTTGGCGAAAAACTGTTTTTT.

This clone has just one count. This sequence joins TRBV27 and TRBJ2-5; D is ambiguous. There are 13 residues in the CDR3. Germline CDR1 and CDR2: MNHEY and SMNVEV (reference sequence). Trimming pared 5 bases from V and 5 bases from J, leaving 12 bases between. The DNA of the CDR3 is TGTGCCAGCAGTAATACAGTTTTGGAGACCCAGTACTTC. It translates to CASSNTVLETQYF.

The chain combines TRBV4-2 with TRBJ2-7; TRBD1 matches at 8 bases. CDR3 length equals 16 residues. Per the germline V gene, CDR1 is LGHNA and CDR2 is YNFKEQ. Unmatched junction bases numbered 12, after V lost 1 base and J lost 7 bases. The CDR3 sequence: CASSQVLGQGPEEQYF. Written as DNA, the CDR3 is TGTGCCAGCAGCCAAGTCCTCGGACAGGGTCCGGAGGAGCAGTACTTC.

This sequence joins TRBV9 and TRBJ1-1, with D possibly matching TRBD1 (5 bases). CDR1 SGDLS and CDR2 YYNGEE come from the germline V gene. V was shortened by 3 bases and J by 0 bases, with 12 bases between the two germline ends. The CDR3 length is 15 residues. CDR3 sequence: CASSARGLLNTEAFF. Here the CDR3 DNA reads TGTGCCAGCAGCGCCCGGGGACTTTTGAACACTGAAGCTTTCTTT.

The rearrangement joins TRBV4-1 to TRBJ1-4, with unresolved D. Trimming took off 3 bases at V and 8 bases at J, with 19 bases between the two ends. The CDR3 is made up of 16 amino acids. Germline CDR1 MGHRA, CDR2 YSYEKL. CDR3 bases: TGCGCCAGCAGCCATGAAGAGGCGGATCTCAGAGAAAAACTGTTTTTT. It translates to CASSHEEADLREKLFF.

In its sample, this clone was seen a few times. This sequence joins TRBV5-6 and TRBJ1-2; 7 nucleotides match TRBD1. Germline CDR1 SGHDT, CDR2 YYEEEE. After removal of 0 bases from V and 8 bases from J, the junction contained 13 bases not matched to a gene. The length of the CDR3 is 16 residues. For the CDR3, the DNA is TGTGCCAGCAGCTTGGGGCCTCCGGGACAGCCTTACGGCTACACCTTC. It codes for CASSLGPPGQPYGYTF. The full variable domain, in which reference TRBV5-6 and TRBJ1-2 provide the parts outside the CDR3, is DAGVTQSPTHLIKTRGQQVTLRCSPKSGHDTVSWYQQALGQGPQFIFQYYEEEERQRGNFPDRFSGHQFPNYSSELNVNALLLGDSALYLCASSLGPPGQPYGYTFGSGTRLTVV.